Listed below are T cell receptor beta chains from one sample, sequenced in a study of OX40 agonist ivuxolimab in advanced cancers. Libraries were prepared by immunoSEQ multiplex PCR; TCRdb keeps only in-frame clonotypes and omits some of them. Of tens of thousands of clones in the sample, roughly 90% are singletons; the top ten hold 12% to 15%. The sample consisted of CD4+ or CD8+ T cells sorted from blood, taken in a trial of the OX40 agonist ivuxolimab. Receptors originate from an adult with an advanced solid tumor such as melanoma, head and neck, liver or kidney cancer. The CDR3 runs from the conserved cysteine through the conserved F or W. A D gene is named only where the DNA matches it firmly. Clone size, where shown, is once, few, many, or a class for clones that have expanded.

size	V	D	J	DNA	CDR3
-	TRBV30	-	TRBJ2-1	TGTGCCTGGAGTGTAGGCGGGCCCTACAATGAGCAGTTCTTC	CAWSVGGPYNEQFF
-	TRBV27	TRBD1	TRBJ2-7	TGTGCCAGTTACGAGCCCGGACAGGGGAAGTACTTC	CASYEPGQGKYF
once	TRBV5-1	-	TRBJ2-1	TGCGCCAGCAGCTCTACAGGGGGGGCCTACAATGAGCAGTTCTTC	CASSSTGGAYNEQFF
-	TRBV10-3	TRBD1	TRBJ2-7	TGTGCCATCAGTGGATACCAGGACAGGGGAGTCCACGAGCAGTACTTC	CAISGYQDRGVHEQYF
-	TRBV9	-	TRBJ2-2	TGTGCCAGCAGCTACGCGGTCGTCGGCACCGGGGAGCTGTTTTTT	CASSYAVVGTGELFF
-	TRBV19	-	TRBJ2-5	TGTGCCAGTAGTGTCAACGAACTCCGGGCCCCCTCGGAGACCCAGTACTTC	CASSVNELRAPSETQYF
-	TRBV20-1	-	TRBJ2-1	TGCAGTGCTCGAGGGGTTGAGCAGTTCTTC	CSARGVEQFF
-	TRBV29-1	TRBD2	TRBJ2-7	TGCAGCGTTGAAGGGGCCCGGGGGGAGGGCCGGGTCGAGCAGTACTTC	CSVEGARGEGRVEQYF
-	TRBV6-5	-	TRBJ2-7	TGTGCCAGCACAGGAATTCTTTCGGGCGAGCAGTACTTC	CASTGILSGEQYF
-	TRBV19	-	TRBJ1-5	TGTGCCAGTAGTATACGGGACATTAGCAATCAGCCCCAGCATTTT	CASSIRDISNQPQHF
-	TRBV6-1	-	TRBJ2-7	TGTGCCAGCAGTGTTGTGTACGAGCAGTACTTC	CASSVVYEQYF
-	TRBV5-6	-	TRBJ2-7	TGTGCCAGCAGCTTGAAGGGTATGCTGGCCGAGCAGTACTTC	CASSLKGMLAEQYF
-	TRBV30	-	TRBJ2-7	TGTGCCTGGAGTGAGGGCTACGAGCAGTACTTC	CAWSEGYEQYF
-	TRBV4-1	TRBD1	TRBJ2-1	TGCGCCAGCAGCCAACTGGGACAGGGCTACAATGAGCAGTTCTTC	CASSQLGQGYNEQFF
-	TRBV7-7	TRBD2	TRBJ2-3	TGTGCTAGCAGCGTCGGGACTAGCGGGACTTCGGATACGCAGTATTTT	CASSVGTSGTSDTQYF
-	TRBV5-6	-	TRBJ2-2	TGTGCCAGCAGCGCGGGACAAGGGGACGCCGGGGAGCTGTTTTTT	CASSAGQGDAGELFF
-	TRBV29-1	-	TRBJ2-7	TGCAGCGTTAAATCAGCTTACGAGCAGTACTTC	CSVKSAYEQYF
once	TRBV29-1	TRBD2	TRBJ2-4	TGCAGCGTTGCAGGGAGGGCGGGAAACATTCAGTACTTC	CSVAGRAGNIQYF
-	TRBV9	-	TRBJ1-4	TGTGCCAGCAGCTCATCAGGGTCAGCGGTTGAAAAACTGTTTTTT	CASSSSGSAVEKLFF
-	TRBV7-2	-	TRBJ2-7	TGTGCCAGCAGCCCCGGAGGGGGGGCCTACGAGCAGTACTTC	CASSPGGGAYEQYF
once	TRBV9	TRBD2	TRBJ2-1	TGTGCCAGCAGCGTTTGGCTAGCGGGGAACAATGAGCAGTTCTTC	CASSVWLAGNNEQFF
-	TRBV29-1	-	TRBJ2-7	TGCAGCGCCCTCGACCGTTCAACCTACGAGCAGTACTTC	CSALDRSTYEQYF
-	TRBV19	-	TRBJ2-3	TGTGCCAGTACCTGGACAGCAAGCACAGATACGCAGTATTTT	CASTWTASTDTQYF
-	TRBV28	TRBD1	TRBJ2-7	TGTGCCAGCAGGACAGGGCCCGAGCAGTACTTC	CASRTGPEQYF
-	TRBV6-4	-	TRBJ2-7	TGTGCCAGCAGTCGACAGGGAAGGGGGGCCTTC	CASSRQGRGAF
-	TRBV6-5	TRBD1	TRBJ2-1	TGTGCCAGCGTCGGGGGACAGGGGGGCTACAATGAGCAGTTCTTC	CASVGGQGGYNEQFF
-	TRBV2	-	TRBJ2-2	TGTGCCAGCAGTCCCCATAGCGGATTGAACACCGGGGAGCTGTTTTTT	CASSPHSGLNTGELFF
-	TRBV13	-	TRBJ2-3	TGTGCCAGCAGCTTAGCGTACTCCGAATATACAGATACGCAGTATTTT	CASSLAYSEYTDTQYF
-	TRBV5-6	TRBD2	TRBJ2-7	TGTGCCAGCAGCTTGGGGCTAGCGGGAGTCGAGCAGTACTTC	CASSLGLAGVEQYF
few	TRBV21-1	-	TRBJ1-1	TGTGCCAGCAGCAAATTGGGTGCGGAACCTGAAGCTTTCTTT	CASSKLGAEPEAFF
-	TRBV20-1	TRBD2	TRBJ2-3	TGCAGTGCTAGTTTAACTAGCGGTGGGTATTTT	CSASLTSGGYF
-	TRBV28	-	TRBJ2-5	TGTGCCAGCACCTGGGAGACAAGTCTCTTCGGGACCCAGTACTTC	CASTWETSLFGTQYF